A single sample gave rise to the 32 T cell receptor beta chains below, sequenced in a study of graft-versus-host responses after intestinal transplantation. No antigens are known for them. Clones were sequenced by immunoSEQ multiplex PCR, and TCRdb holds only the in-frame ones, with some missing. The sample includes fewer than 150,000 clones, approximately 92% of them seen just once. This sample comprised unstimulated CD4+ T cells sorted from spleen or lymph node cells, obtained before intestinal transplant. These receptors came from a human donor who received an intestinal transplant.

The rearrangement joins TRBV5-6 to TRBJ2-2, with a weak D call TRBD1 (6 bases). The germline gives CDR1 SGHDT, CDR2 YYEEEE. This CDR3 has 14 amino acids. The V end was cut by 4 bases, the J end by 2 bases, with 9 bases between. The CDR3 protein is CASSAGTNTGELFF. The CDR3 DNA follows: TGTGCCAGCAGCGCCGGGACAAACACCGGGGAGCTGTTTTTT.

The chain uses TRBV6-6 and TRBJ1-1; D not resolved. The length of the CDR3 is 13 residues. Germline CDR1 and CDR2: MNHNY and SVGAGI (reference sequence). With 7 bases removed from V and 1 base from J, the gap between germline ends came to 10 bases. DNA for the CDR3: TGTGCCAGCAAAGTGATTCAGAACACTGAAGCTTTCTTT. Amino acids: CASKVIQNTEAFF.

In the case of this clone: This CDR3 is also generated by other DNA sequences in the sample. This chain links TRBV2 with TRBJ2-7; tentative D call: TRBD1 (6 bases). Germline lookup yields CDR1 SNHLY and CDR2 FYNNEI. V lost 5 bases and J 0 bases, leaving 11 bases between the germline ends. The CDR3 is made up of 14 amino acids. The CDR3 is CASSKRTDSYEQYF. CDR3 coding DNA: TGTGCCAGCAGTAAACGGACAGACTCCTACGAGCAGTACTTC.

This chain joins TRBV11-2 and TRBJ2-3, with a weak D call TRBD1 (5 bases). V lost 1 base to trimming and J lost 1 base, with 9 bases between them. Germline assignment: CDR1 SGHAT and CDR2 FQNNGV. CDR3 length: 15 residues. In DNA form, the CDR3 reads TGTGCCAGCAGCTTAGGTACAGGTGGCACAGATACGCAGTATTTT. It translates to CASSLGTGGTDTQYF.

The V gene is TRBV15, the J gene TRBJ1-1, with D uncertain. Deletions cut 0 bases from V and 8 bases from J, with 13 bases between. Germline V lookup: CDR1 LNHNV, CDR2 YYDKDF (reference sequence). The CDR3 is made up of 14 amino acids. CDR3 sequence reads: CATSRDGLGIEAFF. The CDR3 region has the DNA TGTGCCACCAGCAGAGATGGACTAGGAATCGAAGCTTTCTTT.

This chain links TRBV7-6 with TRBJ2-2; 15 nucleotides match TRBD2. Germline V lookup: CDR1 SGHVS, CDR2 FNYEAQ. There are 17 residues in the CDR3. Germline trimming cut 4 bases from V and 6 bases from J; bases unmatched to any gene: 6. The CDR3 protein is CASSSGLAGGTPGELFF. In nucleotides, the CDR3 is TGTGCCAGCAGCTCGGGACTAGCGGGGGGAACCCCCGGGGAGCTGTTTTTT.

This chain joins TRBV27 and TRBJ2-1; 7 bases match TRBD1. The V segment lost 6 bases and the J segment 7 bases; nucleotides outside the gene matches: 9. The CDR3 sequence is 14 residues long. Germline-derived CDR1 and CDR2 are MNHEY and SMNVEV (reference sequence). The CDR3 loop reads CASRLQGVGNEQFF. Here the CDR3 DNA reads TGTGCCAGCAGGTTGCAGGGGGTGGGAAATGAGCAGTTCTTC.

The J gene is TRBJ2-7, the V gene TRBV18, with a weak D call TRBD2 (5 bases). The V end was cut by 2 bases, the J end by 2 bases, with 10 bases between. Germline values: CDR1 KGHSH, CDR2 LQKENI. The CDR3 runs to 14 residues. CDR3 region: CASSPNKGAYEQYF. Here the CDR3 DNA reads TGTGCCAGCTCACCAAACAAGGGAGCCTACGAGCAGTACTTC.

The count of this clone is one. V and J are TRBV6-1 and TRBJ1-3; D gene uncertain. The V gene lost 2 bases and the J gene lost 3 bases, with 14 bases spanning the gap. Germline V gene sequence: CDR1 MNHNS, CDR2 SASEGT. The length of the CDR3 is 16 residues. In DNA form, the CDR3 reads TGTGCCAGCAGTGAATTTTGGCAGGCGATTGGAAACACCATATATTTT. Protein: CASSEFWQAIGNTIYF.

The chain carries TRBV5-4 and TRBJ2-1, with a weak D call TRBD2 (6 bases). Trimming left V 3 bases short and J 3 bases short, with 13 bases between. The CDR3 loop spans 15 amino acids. CDR1 and CDR2 (germline): SGHNT, YYREEE (reference sequence). The CDR3 nucleotides are TGTGCCAGCAGCTCCGCGGGGCCACTCTACAATGAGCAGTTCTTC. This codes for CASSSAGPLYNEQFF.

The J gene is TRBJ1-2, the V gene TRBV6-6, with D possibly matching TRBD1 (6 bases). CDR3 length equals 15 residues. The V and J ends lost 7 bases and 4 bases respectively, with 19 bases between them. CDR1 is MNHNY and CDR2 is SVGAGI in the germline V gene (reference sequence). The CDR3 reads CASIEQGEGIYGYTF. Written as DNA, the CDR3 is TGTGCCAGCATAGAACAGGGAGAGGGGATCTATGGCTACACCTTC.

The chain joins TRBV10-2 to TRBJ2-3; possibly TRBD2 for D (5 bases). Trimming left V 10 bases short and J 0 bases short, with 23 bases between. The CDR3 spans 17 residues. Germline values: CDR1 WSHSY, CDR2 SAAADI. The DNA for the CDR3 is TGCGCCACCTTACCGGCCAGCGGTCATATAAGCACAGATACGCAGTATTTT. It translates to CATLPASGHISTDTQYF.

This chain links TRBV2 with TRBJ1-5, with 8 bases aligning to TRBD1. The CDR3 length is 15 residues. V lost 2 bases, J lost 3 bases, and 3 bases stayed unmatched. Germline CDR1 SNHLY, CDR2 FYNNEI. CDR3 amino acids: CASSESGGPNQPQHF. CDR3 bases: TGTGCCAGCAGTGAATCAGGGGGCCCCAATCAGCCCCAGCATTTT.

Here the CDR3 DNA reads TGTGCCAGCAGTACTCCGGGACAGGTGAATTCACCCCTCCACTTT. Its protein product is CASSTPGQVNSPLHF. The chain joins TRBV2 to TRBJ1-6; 8 nucleotides line up with TRBD1. The CDR3 is made up of 15 amino acids. Germline loops: CDR1 SNHLY, CDR2 FYNNEI. Unmatched junction bases numbered 7, after V lost 5 bases and J lost 7 bases.

The rearrangement joins TRBV7-2 to TRBJ2-1; tentatively, D is TRBD1 (8 bases). The CDR3 runs 15 residues. CDR1 and CDR2 (germline): SGHTA, FQGNSA. Trimming removed 6 bases from V and 7 bases from J, with 19 bases in between. As DNA, the CDR3 is TGTGCCAGCAGTTTTATGGGGGGGACAGGAAATGAGCAGTTCTTC. Translated, it gives CASSFMGGTGNEQFF. Supplemented by reference TRBV7-2 and TRBJ2-1, the full variable domain reads GAGVSQSPSNKVTEKGKDVELRCDPISGHTALYWYRQSLGQGLEFLIYFQGNSAPDKSGLPSDRFSAERTGGSVSTLTIQRTQQEDSAVYLCASSFMGGTGNEQFFGPGTRLTVL.

The J gene is TRBJ2-1, the V gene TRBV10-3, with 11 bases fitting TRBD2. Germline V lookup: CDR1 ENHRY, CDR2 SYGVKD. This CDR3 spans 15 amino acids. V shed 6 bases, J shed 3 bases, and the junction held 4 bases outside the gene matches. In DNA, the CDR3 is TGTGCCATCAGAGAGGGACTAGCGGTCTACAATGAGCAGTTCTTC. It specifies CAIREGLAVYNEQFF.

The V call is TRBV18, the J call TRBJ1-1; 7 bases match TRBD1. CDR3 length: 12 residues. Germline trimming cut 5 bases from V and 4 bases from J; bases unmatched to any gene: 1. Germline V CDR1 and CDR2: KGHSH, LQKENI. CDR3 bases: TGTGCCAGCTCAGACAGGGCCACTGAAGCTTTCTTT. Residues: CASSDRATEAFF.

The gene calls are TRBV13 and TRBJ2-2; tentatively, D is TRBD1 or TRBD2 (6 bases each). Per germline, CDR1 PRHDT and CDR2 FYEKMQ (reference sequence). V was cut by 3 bases and J by 9 bases, with 14 bases left in between. The CDR3 totals 14 residues. The CDR3 spells CASSFRAGGRELFF. The DNA for the CDR3 is TGTGCCAGCAGCTTCCGGGCCGGGGGCCGGGAGCTGTTTTTT.

The chain links TRBV5-4 to TRBJ1-6, with D maybe TRBD1 (5 bases). Germline loops: CDR1 SGHNT, CDR2 YYREEE (reference sequence). V was pared by 0 bases and J by 7 bases, with 8 bases between. The CDR3 spans 14 residues. The CDR3 region has the DNA TGTGCCAGCAGCTTGGGTACAGGCAATTCACCCCTCCACTTT. Translated: CASSLGTGNSPLHF.

The chain combines TRBV9 with TRBJ2-1; 13 nucleotides match TRBD2. The ends lost 0 bases at V and 2 bases at J; junction bases unmatched: 2. CDR1 and CDR2 (germline): SGDLS, YYNGEE. The CDR3 sequence is 17 residues long. CDR3 nucleotides: TGTGCCAGCAGCGTAGAAACTAGCGGGGGGGCCTACAATGAGCAGTTCTTC. Translating gives CASSVETSGGAYNEQFF.

The CDR3 reads CASSARTNGYTF. The CDR3 DNA follows: TGTGCCAGCAGCGCTCGGACAAATGGCTACACCTTC. The V and J genes are TRBV5-6 and TRBJ1-2; possibly TRBD1 for D (5 bases). CDR3 length: 12 residues. V lost 4 bases, J lost 6 bases, and 10 bases lay in between. Germline-derived CDR1 and CDR2 are SGHDT and YYEEEE.

This chain connects TRBV4-2 to TRBJ2-5; tentatively, D is TRBD1 or TRBD2 (5 bases each). V dropped 0 bases and J dropped 5 bases, with 19 bases sitting between them. This CDR3 region has 17 residues. Germline assignment: CDR1 LGHNA and CDR2 YNFKEQ. CDR3 coding DNA: TGTGCCAGCAGCCAAGATTCGAGGGGAGCAGGCGGGGAGACCCAGTACTTC. It yields the protein CASSQDSRGAGGETQYF.

The CDR3 sequence: CASSGGSERAYEQYF. In nucleotides, the CDR3 is TGTGCCAGCAGTGGTGGCAGCGAGAGGGCCTACGAGCAGTACTTC. The chain recombines TRBV6-1 with TRBJ2-7; TRBD2 is a possible D gene (5 bases). V was cut by 4 bases and J by 2 bases, with 15 bases left in between. The CDR3 totals 15 residues. Germline V gives CDR1 MNHNS, CDR2 SASEGT.

The gene calls are TRBV11-2 and TRBJ2-7; either TRBD1 or TRBD2 may supply D (6 bases each). The CDR3 consists of 13 residues. V shed 0 bases and J shed 11 bases, with 14 bases lying between them. Germline V gene lookup returns CDR1 SGHAT and CDR2 FQNNGV. The CDR3 loop is CASSLEGGTLKYF. CDR3 coding DNA: TGTGCCAGCAGCTTAGAGGGGGGCACCCTGAAGTACTTC.

CDR3 loop: CASSWTGTGNTGELFF. Written as DNA, the CDR3 is TGTGCCAGCAGCTGGACCGGGACAGGGAACACCGGGGAGCTGTTTTTT. The rearrangement uses TRBV5-4 and TRBJ2-2, with 8 bases that match TRBD1. The CDR3 totals 16 residues. V shed 3 bases, J shed 1 base, and the junction held 5 bases outside the gene matches. Germline V gives CDR1 SGHNT, CDR2 YYREEE (reference sequence).

The J gene is TRBJ1-5, the V gene TRBV7-9; 7 bases agree with TRBD1. CDR3 length: 15 residues. V dropped 5 bases and J dropped 7; count of bases not matched to a gene: 11. The V gene's germline CDR1 is SEHNR and CDR2 FQNEAQ (reference sequence). The CDR3 DNA is TGTGCCAGCAGCCCCAGGGGGTGGAAGGGGCAGCCCCAGCATTTT. This codes for CASSPRGWKGQPQHF. The entire variable domain, with the rest obtained from reference TRBV7-9 and TRBJ1-5, is as follows: DTGVSQNPRHKITKRGQNVTFRCDPISEHNRLYWYRQTLGQGPEFLTYFQNEAQLEKSRLLSDRFSAERPKGSFSTLEIQRTEQGDSAMYLCASSPRGWKGQPQHFGDGTRLSIL.

V is TRBV2 and J is TRBJ2-7; D remains unclear. Germline loops: CDR1 SNHLY, CDR2 FYNNEI. This CDR3 has 14 residues. V lost 4 bases and J lost 5, with 15 bases in between. The chain's CDR3 is CASSGGVVRHEQYF. CDR3 nucleotides: TGTGCCAGCAGTGGCGGTGTAGTCAGGCACGAGCAGTACTTC.

V and J are TRBV5-1 and TRBJ2-1; 9 bases line up with TRBD1. The CDR3 contains 15 residues. Germline CDR1 is SGHRS and CDR2 is YFSETQ. J was trimmed by 8 bases and V by 2 bases; bases with no gene match: 8. The CDR3 is CASSLQGASIDEQFF. The CDR3 region has the DNA TGCGCCAGCAGCTTACAGGGGGCTAGTATCGATGAGCAGTTCTTC.

The chain joins TRBV5-5 to TRBJ1-2, with 9 positions matching TRBD1. Per the germline V gene, CDR1 is SGHKS and CDR2 is YYEKEE (reference sequence). Germline trimming cut 4 bases from V and 8 bases from J; bases unmatched to any gene: 6. The CDR3 covers 13 residues. The CDR3 DNA follows: TGTGCCAGCAGCCCAGGGACAGGGAACGGCTACACCTTC. This codes for CASSPGTGNGYTF.

The genes are TRBV6-1 and TRBJ2-1; the D is unclear. The germline gives CDR1 MNHNS, CDR2 SASEGT. This CDR3 region has 12 residues. The ends were cut back, 1 base at V and 9 bases at J, with 7 bases in the middle. Written as DNA, the CDR3 is TGTGCCAGCAGTGAAGGTTGGGGTGAGCAGTTCTTC. It codes for CASSEGWGEQFF.

The chain has TRBV11-3 and TRBJ1-3; D gene ambiguous. Per germline, CDR1 SGHNT and CDR2 YENEEA. The V end was cut by 2 bases, the J end by 0 bases, with 20 bases between. The CDR3 runs 19 residues. The CDR3 region is CASSLPREKVLSSGNTIYF. The CDR3 region has the DNA TGTGCCAGCAGCTTACCCCGGGAGAAGGTTCTAAGCTCTGGAAACACCATATATTTT.

The genes are TRBV7-9 and TRBJ1-3, with 7 nucleotides matching TRBD1. Germline V gene lookup returns CDR1 SEHNR and CDR2 FQNEAQ (reference sequence). V lost 6 bases to trimming and J lost 4 bases; unmatched junction nucleotides: 12. The CDR3 loop spans 16 amino acids. CDR3 bases: TGTGCCAGCAGATCGGACAGGCATTCTGGGGGAAACACCATATATTTT. Translation: CASRSDRHSGGNTIYF.